This entry lists 7 T cell receptor beta chains sequenced from one sample in a study of blood T cell repertoires in COVID-19. The data were produced by immunoSEQ multiplex PCR, yet TCRdb's version contains in-frame clones alone and is incomplete. Counted here are about 250,000 clones, roughly 90% occurring once; the ten biggest clones make up 0.8%. The sequenced sample consisted of peripheral blood. These TCRs come from a woman in her twenties or thirties with acute or convalescent COVID-19.

The chain employs TRBV5-6 and TRBJ1-6; D is ambiguous. The length of the CDR3 is 11 residues. Trimming removed 0 bases at V and 14 bases at J, with 6 bases between. The germline V gene encodes CDR1 SGHDT and CDR2 YYEEEE. In nucleotides, the CDR3 is TGTGCCAGCAGCTTGGGGCAGGCCCTCCACTTT. Residues: CASSLGQALHF.

The count of this clone is one. The chain couples TRBV12-5 to TRBJ2-1, with TRBD2 matching 8 bases. This CDR3 comprises 15 residues. Germline assignment: CDR1 LGHNT and CDR2 FRNRAP. After removal of 7 bases from V and 7 bases from J, the junction contained 12 bases not matched to a gene. DNA of the CDR3: TGTGCTAGTGTTTCGGGAGGGCCTCTTACGAATGAGCAGTTCTTC. Residues: CASVSGGPLTNEQFF.

The chain is built from TRBV12-2 and TRBJ2-2; the table's D call TRBD1 went unverified against the DNA. TRBV12-2 is described as a pseudogene. The CDR3 spans 13 residues. This CDR3 reads CALRTGGTGELFF. Written as DNA, the CDR3 is TGTGCCCTGAGGACAGGGGGTACCGGGGAGCTGTTTTTT.

The chain recombines TRBV7-7 with TRBJ2-7; TRBD1 aligns across 9 bases. Trimming cost V 2 bases and J 1 base; bases outside gene matches: 12. The germline CDR1 and CDR2 sequences are SSHAT and FNYEAQ (reference sequence). The CDR3 extends over 18 amino acids. The CDR3 bases are TGTGCCAGCAGCTTAAGCCCCCCCGGGACAGGGCCTTCCTACGAGCAGTACTTC. It translates to CASSLSPPGTGPSYEQYF.

The chain combines TRBV18 with TRBJ1-6; 7 positions match TRBD1. The germline V gene encodes CDR1 KGHSH and CDR2 LQKENI. This CDR3 has 14 residues. Trimming removed 3 bases from V and 7 bases from J; junction bases left unmatched: 3. The CDR3 coding sequence is TGTGCCAGCTCACCTCAGGGGGACAATTCACCCCTCCACTTT. Amino acids: CASSPQGDNSPLHF.

V is TRBV19 and J is TRBJ1-4; D is uncertain. This CDR3 is 15 amino acids long. In germline, CDR1 is LNHDA, CDR2 SQIVND (reference sequence). V was shortened by 4 bases and J by 7 bases, with 16 bases between the two germline ends. In nucleotides, the CDR3 is TGTGCCAGTAGTAACATAGCGCGCTCGAGTGAAAAACTGTTTTTT. Encoded protein: CASSNIARSSEKLFF.

CDR3 DNA: TGTGCCAGCAGTCTTTCTGTGGAGGGCCGCGATGAGCAGTTCTTC. Translation gives CASSLSVEGRDEQFF. The chain is built from TRBV14 and TRBJ2-1; a weak D match, TRBD2 (6 bases). Germline lookup yields CDR1 SGHDN and CDR2 FVKESK. CDR3 size: 15 residues. The V and J ends lost 6 bases and 8 bases respectively, with 20 bases between them.